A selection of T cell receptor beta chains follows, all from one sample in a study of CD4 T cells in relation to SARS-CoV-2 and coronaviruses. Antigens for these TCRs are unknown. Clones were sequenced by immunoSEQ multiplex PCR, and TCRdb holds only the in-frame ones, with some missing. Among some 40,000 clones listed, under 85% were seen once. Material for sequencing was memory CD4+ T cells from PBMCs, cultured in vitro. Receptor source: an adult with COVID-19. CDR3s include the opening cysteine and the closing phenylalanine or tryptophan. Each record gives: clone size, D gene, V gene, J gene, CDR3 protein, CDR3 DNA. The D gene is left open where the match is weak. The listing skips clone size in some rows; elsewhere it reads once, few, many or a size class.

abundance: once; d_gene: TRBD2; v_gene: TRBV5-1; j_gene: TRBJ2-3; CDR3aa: CASSLASSGSLDTQYF; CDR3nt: TGCGCCAGCAGCTTGGCCTCTAGCGGGAGTTTAGATACGCAGTATTTT
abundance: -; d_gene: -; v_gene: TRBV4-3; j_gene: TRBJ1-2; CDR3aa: CASSLLEGPFYGYTF; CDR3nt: TGCGCCAGCAGCCTTTTGGAGGGCCCCTTCTATGGCTACACCTTC
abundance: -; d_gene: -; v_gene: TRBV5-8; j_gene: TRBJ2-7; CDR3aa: CASSLVGSSYEQYF; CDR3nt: TGTGCCAGCAGCTTGGTCGGTAGCTCCTACGAGCAGTACTTC
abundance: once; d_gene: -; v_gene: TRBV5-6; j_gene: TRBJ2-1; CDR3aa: CASSPPLGRNEQFF; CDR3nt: TGTGCCAGCAGCCCTCCCCTAGGGCGAAATGAGCAGTTCTTC
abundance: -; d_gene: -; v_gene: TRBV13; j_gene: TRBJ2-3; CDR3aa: CASSLDSRLDGTDTQYF; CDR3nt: TGTGCCAGCAGCTTAGATTCTCGACTAGACGGCACAGATACGCAGTATTTT
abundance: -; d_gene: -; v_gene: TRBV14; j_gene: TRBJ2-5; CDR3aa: CASSQDWGQETQYF; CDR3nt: TGTGCCAGCAGCCAAGATTGGGGCCAAGAGACCCAGTACTTC
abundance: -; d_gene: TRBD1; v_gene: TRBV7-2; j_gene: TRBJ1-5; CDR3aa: CASSFGQGNQPQHF; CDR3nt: TGTGCCAGCAGCTTCGGACAGGGAAATCAGCCCCAGCATTTT
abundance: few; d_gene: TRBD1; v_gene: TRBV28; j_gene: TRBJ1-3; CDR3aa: CASSLSGTGGTIYF; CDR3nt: TGTGCCAGCAGTTTATCGGGCACAGGGGGCACCATATATTTT
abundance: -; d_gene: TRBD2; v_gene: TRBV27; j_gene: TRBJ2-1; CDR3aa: CASNDGTSGSNEQFF; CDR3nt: TGTGCCAGCAACGACGGGACTAGCGGGAGCAATGAGCAGTTCTTC
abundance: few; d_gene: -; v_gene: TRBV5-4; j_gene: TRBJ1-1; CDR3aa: CASSARDTEAFF; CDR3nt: TGTGCCAGCAGCGCCAGGGATACTGAAGCTTTCTTT
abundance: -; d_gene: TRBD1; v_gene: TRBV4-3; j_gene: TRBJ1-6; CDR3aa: CASSQTGATYNSPLHF; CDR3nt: TGCGCCAGCAGCCAAACAGGGGCCACCTATAATTCACCCCTCCACTTT
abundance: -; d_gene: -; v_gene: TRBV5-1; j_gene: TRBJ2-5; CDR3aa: CASRQVPQETQYF; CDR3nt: TGCGCCAGCAGACAGGTTCCCCAAGAGACCCAGTACTTC
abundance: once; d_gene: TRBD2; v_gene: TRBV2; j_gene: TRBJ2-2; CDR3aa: CASSVGLAGDGELFF; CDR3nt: TGTGCCAGCAGTGTAGGGCTAGCGGGCGACGGGGAGCTGTTTTTT
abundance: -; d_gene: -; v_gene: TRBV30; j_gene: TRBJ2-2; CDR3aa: CAWSASEIQAGELFF; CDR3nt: TGTGCCTGGAGTGCGTCGGAGATTCAAGCCGGGGAGCTGTTTTTT
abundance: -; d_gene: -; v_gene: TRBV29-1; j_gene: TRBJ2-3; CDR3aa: CSVETPPDTQYF; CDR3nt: TGCAGCGTTGAAACACCCCCAGATACGCAGTATTTT
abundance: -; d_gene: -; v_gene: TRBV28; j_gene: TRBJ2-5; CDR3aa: CASSLWTETQYF; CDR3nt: TGTGCCAGCAGTTTATGGACCGAGACCCAGTACTTC
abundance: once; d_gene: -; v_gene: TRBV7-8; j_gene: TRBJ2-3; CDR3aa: CASSLVVLAPSTDTQYF; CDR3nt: TGTGCCAGCAGCTTAGTAGTACTAGCACCTAGCACAGATACGCAGTATTTT
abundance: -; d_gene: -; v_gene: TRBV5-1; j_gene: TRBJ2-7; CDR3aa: CASSPRQAKAYEQYF; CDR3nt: TGCGCCAGCAGCCCGCGACAGGCCAAAGCCTACGAGCAGTACTTC
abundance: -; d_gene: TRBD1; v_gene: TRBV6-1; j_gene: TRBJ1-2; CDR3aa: CASSEKGDRVYGYTF; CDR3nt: TGTGCCAGCAGTGAAAAGGGGGACAGGGTCTATGGCTACACCTTC
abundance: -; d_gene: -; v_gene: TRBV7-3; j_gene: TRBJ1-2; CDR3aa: CASSHPLRKNYGYTF; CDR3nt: TGTGCCAGCAGCCATCCCCTGCGTAAAAACTATGGCTACACCTTC
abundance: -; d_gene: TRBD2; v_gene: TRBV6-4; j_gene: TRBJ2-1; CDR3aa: CASRRLAGEGEQFF; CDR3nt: TGTGCCAGCAGAAGGCTAGCGGGAGAAGGTGAGCAGTTCTTC
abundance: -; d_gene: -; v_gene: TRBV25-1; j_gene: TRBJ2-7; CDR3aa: CASQTGLPSYEQYF; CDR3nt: TGTGCCAGCCAAACCGGACTACCTTCCTACGAGCAGTACTTC
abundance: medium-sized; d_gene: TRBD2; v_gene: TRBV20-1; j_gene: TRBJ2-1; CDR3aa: CSLDSGREQFF; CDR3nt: TGCAGTCTTGATAGCGGGAGGGAGCAGTTCTTC
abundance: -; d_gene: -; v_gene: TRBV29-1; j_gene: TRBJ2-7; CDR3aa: CSVGKSSYEQYF; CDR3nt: TGCAGCGTTGGTAAGTCATCCTACGAGCAGTACTTC
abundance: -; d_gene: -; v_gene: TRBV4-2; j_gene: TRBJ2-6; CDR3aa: CASRYSSGANVLTF; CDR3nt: TGTGCCAGCAGATATTCGTCAGGGGCCAACGTCCTGACTTTC
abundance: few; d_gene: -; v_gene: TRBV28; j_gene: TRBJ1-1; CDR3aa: CASSFPRAGAMNTEAFF; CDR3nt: TGTGCCAGCAGTTTCCCCAGGGCGGGGGCCATGAACACTGAAGCTTTCTTT
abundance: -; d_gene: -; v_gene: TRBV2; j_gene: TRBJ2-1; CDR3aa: CASSVSSNNEQFF; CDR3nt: TGTGCCAGCAGTGTAAGCAGCAACAATGAGCAGTTCTTC
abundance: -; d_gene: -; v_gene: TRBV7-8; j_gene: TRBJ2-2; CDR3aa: CASMTGHNTGELFF; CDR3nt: TGTGCCAGCATGACGGGACACAACACCGGGGAGCTGTTTTTT
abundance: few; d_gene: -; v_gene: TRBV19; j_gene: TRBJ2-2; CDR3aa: CASSTGVGNTGELFF; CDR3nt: TGTGCCAGTAGTACGGGAGTGGGGAACACCGGGGAGCTGTTTTTT
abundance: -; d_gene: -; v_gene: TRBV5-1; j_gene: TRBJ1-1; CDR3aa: CASSLGTVNFMNTEAFF; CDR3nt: TGCGCCAGCAGCTTGGGGACGGTGAATTTCATGAACACTGAAGCTTTCTTT
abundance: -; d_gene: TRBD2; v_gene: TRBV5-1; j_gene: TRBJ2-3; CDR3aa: CASSVQLAASTDTQYF; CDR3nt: TGCGCCAGCAGCGTCCAACTAGCGGCTAGCACAGATACGCAGTATTTT
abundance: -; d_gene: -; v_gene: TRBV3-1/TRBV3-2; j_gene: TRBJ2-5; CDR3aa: CASSMTPPAEKTQYF; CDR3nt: TGTGCCAGCAGCATGACTCCTCCGGCAGAAAAGACCCAGTACTTC
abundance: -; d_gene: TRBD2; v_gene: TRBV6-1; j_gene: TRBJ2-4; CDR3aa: CASSEAGWREGRNIQYF; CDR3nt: TGTGCCAGCAGTGAAGCCGGGTGGCGGGAGGGCCGAAACATTCAGTACTTC
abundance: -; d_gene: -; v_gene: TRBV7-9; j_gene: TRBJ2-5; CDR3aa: CASSWARRDETQYF; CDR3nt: TGTGCCAGCAGCTGGGCCAGGCGGGACGAGACCCAGTACTTC
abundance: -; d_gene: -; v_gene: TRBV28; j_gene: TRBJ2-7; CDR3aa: CASSLALVPHEQYF; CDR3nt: TGTGCCAGCAGTCTAGCATTAGTGCCCCACGAGCAGTACTTC
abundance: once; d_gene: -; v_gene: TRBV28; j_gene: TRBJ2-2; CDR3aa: CASSPPKVPGELFF; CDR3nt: TGTGCCAGCAGTCCTCCGAAGGTCCCCGGGGAGCTGTTTTTT
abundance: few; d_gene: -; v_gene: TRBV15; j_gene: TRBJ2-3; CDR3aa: CATSRDRGRDPDF; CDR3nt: TGTGCCACCAGCAGAGATCGAGGGCGGGACCCGGATTTT